This passage covers 10 T cell receptor beta chains from one sample sequenced in a study of regulatory T cells in long-lasting Graves disease. The time point was: newly diagnosed GD, antithyroid drugs for less than 3 months. Construction of the TCR library relied on RNA isolated from PBMCs. In building TCR beta libraries, iRepertoire HTBI primers were used together with Arm-PCR of CDR3 regions. TCRdb reprocessed the multiplex PCR reads via MiXCR and lists one record per CDR3 protein. The table has about 450,000 distinct CDR3 sequences, less than 15% seen once. The same specimen was also included in a second study, on T cells in Graves' hyperthyroidism and ophthalmopathy.

The source material was peripheral blood mononuclear cells (PBMCs), sampled at new diagnosis, from a patient treated with antithyroid drugs. These receptors were taken from a woman aged 45-65 years with Graves disease.

This clonotype was counted only a few times. The chain links TRBV28 to TRBJ2-7, with TRBD2 as a possible D gene (6 bases). The V gene lost 7 bases and the J gene lost 7 bases, with 11 bases spanning the gap. The CDR3 runs 11 residues. Germline V gene data show CDR1 as MDHEN and CDR2 as SYDVKM. CDR3 DNA: TGTGCCAGCAAACGGGGGAGGGAGCAGTACTTC. Amino acid sequence: CASKRGREQYF.

As for this clonotype: With a much larger clone just one base away, this may be a read error. This chain connects TRBV7-9 to TRBJ1-1; D is perhaps TRBD1 (6 bases). Germline V gives CDR1 SEHNR, CDR2 FQNEAQ (reference sequence). The CDR3 spans 18 residues. The CDR3 DNA follows: TGTGCCAGCAGCTTGGGGGCGACCCTCAACTCTGCGAACACTGAAACTTTCTTT. Translating it yields CASSLGATLNSANTETFF.

This clonotype was found a few times. The V and J genes are TRBV28 and TRBJ1-5; D possibly corresponds to TRBD1 (5 bases). Germline CDR1 MDHEN, CDR2 SYDVKM. V lost 1 base and J lost 1, with 8 bases in between. CDR3 length equals 15 residues. The CDR3 region has the DNA TGTGCCAGCAGTTTATACCGACAGAGCAATCAGCCCCAGCATTTT. Its translation: CASSLYRQSNQPQHF.

This clonotype showed up many times. The chain carries TRBV28 and TRBJ2-5; weak D call: TRBD2 (6 bases). The CDR3 totals 17 residues. V lost 5 bases and J 5 bases, leaving 24 bases between the germline ends. Germline lookup yields CDR1 MDHEN and CDR2 SYDVKM. The CDR3 sequence: CASSKGGTSQPEETQYF. The CDR3 DNA reads TGTGCCAGCAGTAAAGGTGGGACTTCCCAACCTGAGGAGACCCAGTACTTC. Supplemented by reference TRBV28 and TRBJ2-5, the full variable domain reads DVKVTQSSRYLVKRTGEKVFLECVQDMDHENMFWYRQDPGLGLRLIYFSYDVKMKEKGDIPEGYSVSREKKERFSLILESASTNQTSMYLCASSKGGTSQPEETQYFGPGTRLLVL.

This clonotype was picked up a small number of times. The chain employs TRBV10-3 and TRBJ2-5, with D tentatively TRBD1 or TRBD2 (5 bases each). The CDR3 extends over 13 amino acids. Germline CDR1 ENHRY, CDR2 SYGVKD. The CDR3 DNA is TGTGCGAGTACCGGGACGTCCCAAGAGACCCAGTACTTC. This translates into CASTGTSQETQYF.

This clonotype was detected ten times or more. The genes are TRBV11-2 and TRBJ2-1, with a weak D call TRBD2 (5 bases). The CDR3 has 15 amino acids. Per the germline V gene, CDR1 is SGHAT and CDR2 is FQNNGV. Deletions cut 5 bases from V and 0 bases from J, with 11 bases between. The CDR3 here is CASSVSVSSYNEQFF. The CDR3 bases are TGTGCCAGCAGCGTTAGCGTTAGCTCCTACAATGAGCAGTTCTTC.

At least ten counts were recorded for this clonotype. This chain joins TRBV13 and TRBJ2-7; D is unclear. This CDR3 has 14 residues. V was pared by 0 bases and J by 5 bases, with 11 bases between. Germline lookup yields CDR1 PRHDT and CDR2 FYEKMQ (reference sequence). The CDR3 loop reads CASSLGSGANEQYF. CDR3 coding DNA: TGTGCCAGCAGCTTAGGTTCAGGTGCGAACGAGCAGTACTTC. Filled out from reference TRBV13 and TRBJ2-7, the complete variable domain reads AAGVIQSPRHLIKEKRETATLKCYPIPRHDTVYWYQQGPGQDPQFLISFYEKMQSDKGSIPDRFSAQQFSDYHSELNMSSLELGDSALYFCASSLGSGANEQYFGPGTRLTVT.

This clonotype was seen a few times. The chain recombines TRBV28 with TRBJ1-6, with D perhaps matching TRBD1 (5 bases). Trimming pared 4 bases from V and 5 bases from J, leaving 21 bases between. Germline CDR1 and CDR2: MDHEN and SYDVKM. CDR3 size: 18 residues. The CDR3 DNA reads TGTGCCAGCAGTTCGGACCAGGGTTATGCCCCCCATAATTCACCCCTCCACTTT. Its protein product is CASSSDQGYAPHNSPLHF. The full variable domain, rest sourced from reference TRBV28 and TRBJ1-6, is DVKVTQSSRYLVKRTGEKVFLECVQDMDHENMFWYRQDPGLGLRLIYFSYDVKMKEKGDIPEGYSVSREKKERFSLILESASTNQTSMYLCASSSDQGYAPHNSPLHFGNGTRLTVT.

The rearrangement uses TRBV10-3 and TRBJ1-3, with 9 bases that match TRBD1. V dropped 7 bases and J dropped 2; count of bases not matched to a gene: 6. The CDR3 covers 15 residues. CDR1 ENHRY and CDR2 SYGVKD come from the germline V gene. The CDR3 spells CAITSTGGTGNTIYF. CDR3 nucleotide sequence: TGTGCCATCACCTCGACAGGGGGTACTGGAAACACCATATATTTT.

As regards this clonotype: This may come from a read error, since a much larger clone is one base off. The chain is built from TRBV7-2 and TRBJ1-4; possible D gene TRBD1, 6 bases. The germline CDR1 and CDR2 sequences are SGHTA and FQGNSA. The CDR3 loop spans 14 amino acids. This CDR3 reads CASSPQGRNEKLLF. The CDR3 coding sequence is TGTGCCAGCAGTCCACAGGGCCGTAATGAAAAACTGTTGTTT.